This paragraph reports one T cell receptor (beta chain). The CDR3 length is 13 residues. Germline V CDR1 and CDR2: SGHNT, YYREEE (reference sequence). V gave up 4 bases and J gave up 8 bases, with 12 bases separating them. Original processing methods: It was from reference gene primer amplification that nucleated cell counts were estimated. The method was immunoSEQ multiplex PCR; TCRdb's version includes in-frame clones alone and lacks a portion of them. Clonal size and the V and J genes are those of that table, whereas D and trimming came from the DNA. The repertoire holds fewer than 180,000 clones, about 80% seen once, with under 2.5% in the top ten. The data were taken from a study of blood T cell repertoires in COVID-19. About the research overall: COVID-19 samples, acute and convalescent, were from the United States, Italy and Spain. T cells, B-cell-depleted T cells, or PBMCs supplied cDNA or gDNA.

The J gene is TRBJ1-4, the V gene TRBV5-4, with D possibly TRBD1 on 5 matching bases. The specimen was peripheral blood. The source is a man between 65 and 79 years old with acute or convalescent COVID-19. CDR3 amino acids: CASSPWGGEKLFF. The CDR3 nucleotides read TGTGCCAGCAGCCCGTGGGGCGGCGAAAAACTGTTTTTT.